This TCR beta chain was identified in a study of blood T cell repertoires in COVID-19. Study-level background: Researchers got acute and convalescent COVID-19 samples from the United States, Italy and Spain.

Trimming took 6 bases from V and 4 from J; bases not matched to a gene: 8. The CDR3 has 15 residues. Germline lookup yields CDR1 SNHLY and CDR2 FYNNEI. Here immunoSEQ multiplex PCR was the method, and the copy in TCRdb shows in-frame clones only, minus some. In the table there are approximately 150,000 clones, 75% to 90% of which are singletons. This clone appeared once. The origin of this receptor is a man aged 70-80 years who had been exposed to COVID-19. V usage is TRBV2 and J usage is TRBJ2-1; 8 nucleotides align to TRBD1. Sequencing input: PBMCs or T cells enriched from blood (not recorded which). CDR3 residues: CASRFDRGGYNEQFF. CDR3 nucleotide sequence: TGTGCCAGCAGGTTCGACAGGGGAGGATACAATGAGCAGTTCTTC.